Each of the 28 T cell receptor beta chains below was sequenced from the same sample in a study of cytomegalovirus exposure and HLA in healthy donors. 60 Vbeta and 13 Jbeta primers were used in PCR. Data came from immunoSEQ multiplex PCR; TCRdb stores just in-frame clones and leaves some out. The repertoire includes roughly 110,000 clones, over 55% of them detected once, and about 8% sits in the top ten. Sequencing was performed on PBMCs. The receptors originated from a man aged 18 to 29 in good health and CMV-seropositive.

CDR3 residues: CASSGTSTDTQYF. The CDR3 DNA sequence: TGCGCCAGCAGCGGTACTAGCACAGATACGCAGTATTTT. The gene calls are TRBV10-1 and TRBJ2-3; D remains unclear. Germline V gene lookup returns CDR1 WNHNN and CDR2 SYGVQD (reference sequence). Trimming removed 6 bases at V and 0 bases at J, with 7 bases between. The CDR3 is made up of 13 amino acids.

The V and J genes are TRBV28 and TRBJ2-1, with a tentative D call TRBD2 (7 bases). The CDR3 runs to 15 residues. Germline CDR1 reads MDHEN; CDR2 reads SYDVKM. V lost 11 bases and J 0 bases, leaving 17 bases between the germline ends. CDR3 in amino acids: CASGGVLTSYNEQFF. The CDR3 DNA is TGTGCCTCGGGGGGCGTTTTAACCTCCTACAATGAGCAGTTCTTC.

The chain employs TRBV5-4 and TRBJ1-1; 9 nucleotides match TRBD1. The germline V gene has CDR1 SGHNT and CDR2 YYREEE (reference sequence). Germline trimming cut 2 bases from V and 3 bases from J; bases unmatched to any gene: 2. The CDR3 spans 14 residues. CDR3 sequence: CASSFWDRDTEAFF. The DNA for the CDR3 is TGTGCCAGCAGCTTTTGGGACAGGGACACTGAAGCTTTCTTT.

The rearrangement links TRBV6-1 to TRBJ1-1; 8 bases match TRBD1. This CDR3 contains 14 residues. V shed 4 bases and J 6 bases; nucleotides not matched to a gene: 7. Germline V lookup: CDR1 MNHNS, CDR2 SASEGT. The CDR3 spells CASSVIQGASEAFF. CDR3 nucleotide sequence: TGTGCCAGCAGTGTGATCCAGGGGGCTTCTGAAGCTTTCTTT.

The gene calls are TRBV2 and TRBJ2-2; D gene uncertain. Trimming pared 0 bases from V and 4 bases from J, leaving 12 bases between. The CDR3 totals 16 residues. Germline CDR1 SNHLY, CDR2 FYNNEI. In DNA, the CDR3 is TGTGCCAGCAGTGAAGCGGTGAACAGACGCACCGGGGAGCTGTTTTTT. Translated: CASSEAVNRRTGELFF. Together with reference TRBV2 and TRBJ2-2, the CDR3 gives the full variable domain: EPEVTQTPSHQVTQMGQEVILRCVPISNHLYFYWYRQILGQKVEFLVSFYNNEISEKSEIFDDQFSVERPDGSNFTLKIRSTKLEDSAMYFCASSEAVNRRTGELFFGEGSRLTVL.

The CDR3 sequence is CASSQDPGRGDTEAFF. The CDR3 DNA sequence: TGCGCCAGCAGCCAAGATCCGGGGAGGGGAGACACTGAAGCTTTCTTT. The chain carries TRBV4-1 and TRBJ1-1, with D maybe TRBD1 (5 bases). CDR1 MGHRA and CDR2 YSYEKL come from the germline V gene. The V end was cut by 0 bases, the J end by 3 bases, with 14 bases between. The CDR3 loop spans 16 amino acids.

There are a few counts of this clone. The chain uses TRBV25-1 and TRBJ2-7, with TRBD1 identical over 9 bases. Germline loops: CDR1 MGHDK, CDR2 SYGVNS. CDR3 size: 16 residues. Trimming cost V 2 bases and J 3 bases; bases outside gene matches: 8. In nucleotides, the CDR3 is TGTGCCAGCAGTGAAACCCTCCGGACAGGGGTCTACGAGCAGTACTTC. Protein: CASSETLRTGVYEQYF.

The chain employs TRBV9 and TRBJ1-3, with no clear D. CDR1 SGDLS and CDR2 YYNGEE come from the germline V gene. CDR3 length: 16 amino acids. V lost 0 bases and J lost 0, with 10 bases in between. The CDR3 coding sequence is TGTGCCAGCAGCGTAGCTGCACAGTACTCTGGAAACACCATATATTTT. It translates to CASSVAAQYSGNTIYF.

The V gene is TRBV7-9, the J gene TRBJ2-1, with 12 bases fitting TRBD2. The length of the CDR3 is 19 residues. The germline gives CDR1 SEHNR, CDR2 FQNEAQ (reference sequence). The junction had 12 bases not matched to a gene; V was cut back by 6 bases and J by 0 bases. CDR3 in amino acids: CASSTAGLAGLSSYNEQFF. Written as DNA, the CDR3 is TGTGCCAGCAGTACGGCGGGACTAGCGGGCTTAAGCTCCTACAATGAGCAGTTCTTC.

This clone was observed a few times. The rearrangement joins TRBV7-6 to TRBJ2-6; 8 bases are shared with TRBD1. The CDR3 is made up of 17 amino acids. Germline CDR1 and CDR2: SGHVS and FNYEAQ. V lost 2 bases, J lost 4 bases, and 7 bases stayed unmatched. The CDR3 sequence: CASSLYRTGYGANVLTF. Here the CDR3 DNA reads TGTGCCAGCAGCTTATACCGGACAGGGTACGGGGCCAACGTCCTGACTTTC. Complete variable domain (other parts from reference TRBV7-6 and TRBJ2-6): GAGVSQSPRYKVTKRGQDVALRCDPISGHVSLYWYRQALGQGPEFLTYFNYEAQQDKSGLPNDRFSAERPEGSISTLTIQRTEQRDSAMYRCASSLYRTGYGANVLTFGAGSRLTVL.

The chain combines TRBV28 with TRBJ1-2, with TRBD1 matching 8 bases. CDR1 MDHEN and CDR2 SYDVKM come from the germline V gene. This CDR3 comprises 16 residues. Trimming cost V 2 bases and J 4 bases; bases outside gene matches: 9. CDR3 DNA: TGTGCCAGCAGTTTACTTGGACAGGGTGAAGGCTATGGCTACACCTTC. Translating gives CASSLLGQGEGYGYTF.

This clone has only one observation. This chain uses TRBV6-1 with TRBJ1-6; D unclear. Germline V gene sequence: CDR1 MNHNS, CDR2 SASEGT. The CDR3 contains 13 residues. V lost 4 bases, J lost 8 bases, and 9 bases lay in between. The CDR3 coding sequence is TGTGCCAGCAGTGTTCGGGGTGATTCACCCCTCCACTTT. Protein sequence: CASSVRGDSPLHF.

In this sample, this clone turned up a few times. The CDR3 reads CASSLGQGASGELFF. In DNA form, the CDR3 reads TGTGCCAGCAGCTTGGGACAGGGGGCATCCGGGGAGCTGTTTTTT. This chain joins TRBV5-6 and TRBJ2-2; 10 nucleotides agree with TRBD1. The CDR3 has 15 residues. Germline values: CDR1 SGHDT, CDR2 YYEEEE. Unmatched junction bases numbered 2, after V lost 0 bases and J lost 6 bases.

The CDR3 sequence: CVSGLTYEQYF. The CDR3 coding sequence is TGTGTCTCAGGGTTAACCTACGAGCAGTACTTC. The chain carries TRBV2 and TRBJ2-7, with D perhaps TRBD1 (5 bases). Looked up from germline, CDR1 is SNHLY and CDR2 is FYNNEI. The CDR3 has 11 residues.

This sequence joins TRBV6-6 and TRBJ2-1; D unresolved. V lost 2 bases and J 3 bases, leaving 8 bases between the germline ends. CDR3 length: 14 amino acids. The germline V gene encodes CDR1 MNHNY and CDR2 SVGAGI (reference sequence). CDR3 sequence: CASSYGGLYNEQFF. In nucleotides, the CDR3 is TGTGCCAGCAGTTACGGCGGCCTCTACAATGAGCAGTTCTTC.

V usage is TRBV28 and J usage is TRBJ2-4, with D possibly being TRBD2 (7 bases). CDR1 MDHEN and CDR2 SYDVKM come from the germline V gene. V dropped 7 bases and J dropped 9 bases, with 16 bases sitting between them. The CDR3 covers 13 residues. The CDR3 loop is CASTDTGRGIQYF. The CDR3 nucleotides read TGTGCCAGCACTGATACAGGGAGGGGCATTCAGTACTTC.

The chain recombines TRBV7-8 with TRBJ1-2; D possibly corresponds to TRBD1 (5 bases). The CDR3 spans 13 residues. Between the trimmed V and J ends, which lost 6 bases and 3 bases, there was a span of 11 bases. Germline V gives CDR1 SGHVS, CDR2 FQNEAQ. CDR3 amino acids: CASSLQEYYGYTF. The DNA of the CDR3 is TGTGCCAGCAGTTTACAGGAATACTATGGCTACACCTTC.

The chain employs TRBV30 and TRBJ1-2; D is unclear. The V and J ends lost 4 bases and 3 bases respectively, with 18 bases between them. Germline lookup yields CDR1 GTSNPN and CDR2 SVGIG (reference sequence). The CDR3 covers 15 residues. CDR3 amino acids: CAWTPSWGEYYGYTF. As DNA, the CDR3 is TGTGCCTGGACCCCCTCGTGGGGAGAGTACTATGGCTACACCTTC.

The chain recombines TRBV29-1 with TRBJ1-2; D gene unclear. Between the trimmed V and J ends, which lost 3 bases and 3 bases, there was a span of 11 bases. The germline V gene encodes CDR1 SQVTM and CDR2 ANQGSEA. The CDR3 spans 13 residues. CDR3 DNA: TGCAGCGTTGAGGAGAGCCGGGACTATGGCTACACCTTC. This translates into CSVEESRDYGYTF.

This chain's CDR3 is CASGRGRSTDTQYF. The CDR3 bases are TGTGCCAGCGGCCGGGGGAGGAGCACAGATACGCAGTATTTT. This chain links TRBV2 with TRBJ2-3; weak D call: TRBD2 (6 bases). Germline loops: CDR1 SNHLY, CDR2 FYNNEI. Trimming removed 8 bases from V and 0 bases from J, with 12 bases in between. The CDR3 sequence is 14 residues long.

This clone was picked up a small number of times. This rearrangement joins TRBV19 to TRBJ2-1; possibly TRBD1 for D (6 bases). Trimming stripped 5 bases from V and 4 bases from J, with 9 bases between. The CDR3 runs 13 residues. Germline V gives CDR1 LNHDA, CDR2 SQIVND (reference sequence). The CDR3, as DNA: TGTGCCAGTAGTGAACAGGGATACAATGAGCAGTTCTTC. Translated: CASSEQGYNEQFF. Combining the CDR3 with reference TRBV19 and TRBJ2-1 gives the whole variable domain DGGITQSPKYLFRKEGQNVTLSCEQNLNHDAMYWYRQDPGQGLRLIYYSQIVNDFQKGDIAEGYSVSREKKESFPLTVTSAQKNPTAFYLCASSEQGYNEQFFGPGTRLTVL.

The rearrangement uses TRBV27 and TRBJ2-3; a weak D match, TRBD2 (7 bases). CDR1 is MNHEY, CDR2 SMNVEV, per germline (reference sequence). Trimming removed 7 bases from V and 3 bases from J, with 20 bases in between. The CDR3 has 16 amino acids. This CDR3 is CASTSRGPGLTDTQYF. The CDR3 DNA sequence: TGTGCCAGCACCTCCCGGGGGCCGGGACTAACAGATACGCAGTATTTT.

This clone was seen only a few times. The chain employs TRBV9 and TRBJ2-2; 9 bases are shared with TRBD1. This CDR3 spans 18 amino acids. The V and J ends lost 0 bases and 4 bases, in that order; junction bases with no gene match: 10. The germline CDR1 and CDR2 sequences are SGDLS and YYNGEE. CDR3 nucleotides: TGTGCCAGCAGCGTAGCGACCATACAGGGGGCTGGCACCGGGGAGCTGTTTTTT. Translating it yields CASSVATIQGAGTGELFF.

The V gene is TRBV6-5, the J gene TRBJ2-4; 11 bases are shared with TRBD1. Germline trimming cut 5 bases from V and 8 bases from J; bases unmatched to any gene: 8. CDR1 is MNHEY and CDR2 is SVGAGI in the germline V gene. The CDR3 loop spans 15 amino acids. The CDR3: CASSPGQGAGDIQYF. In DNA, the CDR3 is TGTGCCAGCAGTCCAGGACAGGGGGCTGGGGACATTCAGTACTTC.

This clone was picked up a small number of times. V and J are TRBV7-2 and TRBJ2-1, with 10 bases lining up with TRBD2. J was trimmed by 3 bases and V by 5 bases; bases with no gene match: 4. The CDR3 contains 15 residues. Germline CDR1 reads SGHTA; CDR2 reads FQGNSA. The CDR3 nucleotides are TGTGCCAGCAGCCCAGCTAGCGGGGGCTACAATGAGCAGTTCTTC. This encodes CASSPASGGYNEQFF.

The chain links TRBV14 to TRBJ2-1, with TRBD1 identical over 10 bases. J was trimmed by 3 bases and V by 4 bases; bases with no gene match: 0. Germline values: CDR1 SGHDN, CDR2 FVKESK. The CDR3 has 14 residues. DNA of the CDR3: TGTGCCAGCAGCCGGGACAGGGGCTACAATGAGCAGTTCTTC. Translating gives CASSRDRGYNEQFF. Using reference TRBV14 and TRBJ2-1 for the parts outside the CDR3, the full variable domain is EAGVTQFPSHSVIEKGQTVTLRCDPISGHDNLYWYRRVMGKEIKFLLHFVKESKQDESGMPNNRFLAERTGGTYSTLKVQPAELEDSGVYFCASSRDRGYNEQFFGPGTRLTVL.

The chain is built from TRBV6-6 and TRBJ1-6; D remains ambiguous. CDR1 is MNHNY, CDR2 SVGAGI, per germline (reference sequence). CDR3 size: 15 residues. V was shortened by 6 bases and J by 10 bases, with 19 bases between the two germline ends. The CDR3 DNA sequence: TGTGCCAGCAGCCCCGGTCAGGTACCCCTCTCACCCCTCCACTTT. It codes for CASSPGQVPLSPLHF.

V and J are TRBV5-4 and TRBJ2-7, with 7 bases identical to TRBD1. Losses at the gene ends were 4 bases for V and 3 bases for J; bases not matched to a gene: 10. The length of the CDR3 is 15 residues. Germline CDR1 reads SGHNT; CDR2 reads YYREEE (reference sequence). The CDR3 nucleotides read TGTGCCAGCAGCCCCCGGGACAGAACTTACTACGAGCAGTACTTC. Protein: CASSPRDRTYYEQYF. Based on the CDR3 plus reference TRBV5-4 and TRBJ2-7, the full variable domain is ETGVTQSPTHLIKTRGQQVTLRCSSQSGHNTVSWYQQALGQGPQFIFQYYREEENGRGNFPPRFSGLQFPNYSSELNVNALELDDSALYLCASSPRDRTYYEQYFGPGTRLTVT.